This T cell receptor (beta chain) was observed in a study of T cell repertoires in cytomegalovirus infection. The length of the CDR3 is 14 residues. V trimming: 4 bases; J trimming: 5 bases; junction bases outside the gene matches: 5. This clonotype came up a few times. The antigen remains undetermined. In TCRdb, the reads were re-called with MiXCR into one record per CDR3 protein. The data show approximately 300,000 distinct CDR3 sequences, almost 30% seen once. The sample consisted of cultured PBMCs, taken from culture after CMV antigen stimulation. This chain links TRBV23-1 with TRBJ2-7; 10 bases align to TRBD2. TRBV23-1 is flagged as an ORF with uncertain function. The sequence was collected from a human donor in good health (CMV status not recorded). Some clones in this sample may be carry-over from other donors' samples. CDR3 region: CASSPAGGPHEQYF. The CDR3 DNA reads TGCGCCAGCAGTCCAGCGGGAGGGCCCCACGAGCAGTACTTC.